The next 2 T cell receptor beta chains were all read from a single sample in a study of blood T cell repertoires in COVID-19. Generated by immunoSEQ multiplex PCR, the TCRdb table keeps only in-frame clones and is missing some. The sample gives approximately 310,000 clones, 85% of which show up once; under 2% is in the top ten. Sequenced input: PBMCs or T cells enriched from blood (not recorded which). Source of these receptors: a woman in her twenties or thirties who had been exposed to COVID-19.

The table lists this clone with a few counts. The chain combines TRBV10-3 with TRBJ1-1; no definite D call. The CDR3 loop spans 17 amino acids. Trimming cost V 2 bases and J 2 bases, with 18 bases left between them. Germline V gene lookup returns CDR1 ENHRY and CDR2 SYGVKD. In DNA, the CDR3 is TGTGCCATCAGTGAGGGTGGGGAGTTGCGGCAAAACACTGAAGCTTTCTTT. Amino acids: CAISEGGELRQNTEAFF.

DNA of the CDR3: TGTGCCAGTAGTATAGCGGACAGGGGCGATGAGCAGTTCTTC. Residues: CASSIADRGDEQFF. The chain has TRBV19 and TRBJ2-1; 9 positions agree with TRBD1. Germline values: CDR1 LNHDA, CDR2 SQIVND (reference sequence). The length of the CDR3 is 14 residues. J was trimmed by 8 bases and V by 1 base; bases with no gene match: 3.